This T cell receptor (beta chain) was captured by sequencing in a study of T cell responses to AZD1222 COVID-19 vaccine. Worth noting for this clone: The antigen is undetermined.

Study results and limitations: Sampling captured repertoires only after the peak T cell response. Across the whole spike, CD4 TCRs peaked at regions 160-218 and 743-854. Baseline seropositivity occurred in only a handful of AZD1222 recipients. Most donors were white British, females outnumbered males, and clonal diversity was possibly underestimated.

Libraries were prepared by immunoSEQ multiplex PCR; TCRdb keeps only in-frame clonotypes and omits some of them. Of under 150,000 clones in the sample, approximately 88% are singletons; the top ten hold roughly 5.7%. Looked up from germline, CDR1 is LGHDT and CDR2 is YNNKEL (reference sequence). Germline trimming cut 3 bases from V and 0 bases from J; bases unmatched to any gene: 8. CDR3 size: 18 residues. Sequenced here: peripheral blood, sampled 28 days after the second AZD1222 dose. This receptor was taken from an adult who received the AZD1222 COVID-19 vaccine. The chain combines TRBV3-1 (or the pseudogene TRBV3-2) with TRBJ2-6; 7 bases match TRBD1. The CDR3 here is CASSQGRDSASGANVLTF. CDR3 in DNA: TGTGCCAGCAGCCAGGGCCGGGACAGCGCCTCTGGGGCCAACGTCCTGACTTTC.